This T cell receptor beta chain was sequenced for a study of blood T cell repertoires in COVID-19 (dated by TCRdb to 2018 to 2021). With regard to the full study: The collaborator samples originated in the United States, Italy and Spain and spanned the acute and convalescent phases of COVID-19. Where available, HLA class I and class II types were obtained from metadata supplied by the sample provider rather than from assay-based typing. The repertoires were made available in a free public database intended to serve as a resource for research on the immune response to SARS-CoV-2. Sample metadata almost always included a de-identified subject ID, COVID-19 status, age in years and sex. The dataset comprised deeply sampled blood TCRbeta repertoires from subjects exposed to, actively infected with, or recovered from COVID-19. The samples were drawn from the first 160 participants of the ongoing ImmuneRACE study and from over 950 subjects provided by 6 global collaborators. The material from the prospective study consisted of cDNA or gDNA derived from T cells, B-cell-depleted T cells, or PBMCs.

TCRbeta CDR3 regions were amplified from genomic DNA using the immunoSEQ Assay, a bias-controlled multiplex PCR. The published analysis was carried out like this. Within the assay, amplification of reference gene primers was used to estimate how many nucleated cells each sample contained. To quantify the absolute abundance of each unique TCRbeta CDR3 rearrangement, sequence reads were collapsed and filtered. Productive Simpson clonality was computed per sample as the square root of Simpson's diversity index over productive rearrangements. The clones in this table, taken by TCRdb from immuneACCESS, are in-frame only. Not every clone is retained; where verified, under half of the shortfall comes from an unresolved V gene, and the cause of the rest is unknown. The DNA gave D and trimming, while V, J and clone size come from that table. The sample table records under 300,000 clones; about 86% of these occur just once. The ten largest clonotypes hold 3.4% of the sample.

Participants in the prospective study were enrolled through a virtual design, were aged roughly 18 to 100 years, and lived in 20 to 30 United States geographic areas. Cohort assignment in the prospective study relied on participant-reported clinical history from a screening survey and a study questionnaire. Recovered participants in ImmuneRACE Cohort 3 were defined as having two consecutive negative NP/OP PCR tests, clearance from a healthcare professional, or resolution of symptoms. In the prospective study, mobile phlebotomists collected whole blood, serum and a nasopharyngeal or oropharyngeal swab from each participant. Over a 2-month period, participants in the prospective study had the option of providing additional blood draws and questionnaires. Blood samples from the prospective study were shipped frozen or at room temperature prior to DNA extraction. Overall study results and their limits: The quantity of clinical and demographic metadata differed by source and by participant and was supplied without curation.

As regards this clone: Its recognized antigen is unknown. Qualities for individual bases were not recorded, and no much larger clone is one base off.

Trimming removed 1 base from V and 0 bases from J, leaving 7 bases between the germline ends. Sequences SGHRS (CDR1) and YFSETQ (CDR2) are obtained from the germline V gene. Spanning cysteine to phenylalanine, the CDR3 consists of 14 amino acids. Of the read, only the CDR3 DNA is kept; its 42 bases are in frame from base 1. In this chain, TRBV5-1 is recombined with TRBJ1-2; the D gene cannot be resolved reliably. Sequenced input: PBMCs or T cells enriched from blood (not recorded which). This TCR was sampled from a man aged 45-60 years who had recovered from COVID-19. The CDR3 has the sequence CASSLTATNYGYTF. The nucleotide sequence reads TGCGCCAGCAGCTTGACAGCAACTAACTATGGCTACACCTTC.